These 24 T cell receptor beta chains were all obtained from the same sample, sequenced in a study of tumor and adjacent non-tumor tissue in lung cancer. The library came from three nested PCR rounds adapted from ARM-PCR protocols. One entry per CDR3 protein results from TCRdb running MiXCR on the multiplex PCR reads. Here the sample spans around 100,000 distinct CDR3 sequences, 55% to 65% being singletons. This sample's RNA came from whole unsorted tissue. This non-tumor lung sample came from over 3 cm beyond the tumor edge. Sequenced material: distant non-tumor lung tissue. These receptors were obtained from a young man with non-small cell lung cancer.

As regards this clonotype: A much larger clonotype is one base distant, so this may be a read error. The chain has TRBV6-5 and TRBJ2-1; D ambiguous. The germline CDR1 and CDR2 sequences are MNHEY and SVGAGI. Trimming shortened V by 2 bases and J by 5 bases, and 10 bases separated the two germline ends. There are 14 residues in the CDR3. The CDR3 loop reads CASSYTSSHNEQFF. The CDR3 bases are TGTGCCAGCAGTTACACGTCTTCCCACAATGAGCAGTTCTTC.

This clonotype was observed many times. The chain is built from TRBV11-2 and TRBJ1-1; a possible D gene is TRBD1 (6 bases). The CDR3 has 13 amino acids. The germline gives CDR1 SGHAT, CDR2 FQNNGV. The V and J ends lost 3 bases and 6 bases respectively, with 11 bases between them. The CDR3 DNA reads TGTGCCAGCAGCTTCAGGGGTAGCGCTGAAGCTTTCTTT. This codes for CASSFRGSAEAFF.

The count of this clonotype is one. A much larger clone differs from this one at a single base, so this may be a read error. The chain couples TRBV20-1 to TRBJ2-7, with 11 bases matching TRBD1. The CDR3 length is 15 residues. Germline-derived CDR1 and CDR2 are DFQATT and SNEGSKA (reference sequence). CDR3 DNA: TGCAGTGCTAGCGGGACAGGGGGTTATCTTTACGAGCATTACTTC. The encoded protein is CSASGTGGYLYEHYF.

The V gene is TRBV12-3 or TRBV12-4, the J gene TRBJ2-1, with a possible D match to TRBD1 (6 bases). The CDR3 totals 13 residues. With 7 bases removed from V and 9 bases from J, the gap between germline ends came to 16 bases. CDR3 in amino acids: CASTSGADTEQFF. The CDR3 nucleotides read TGTGCCAGCACTTCAGGGGCCGACACTGAGCAGTTCTTC.

This clonotype was counted a few times. The junction differs from germline at one of its ends, possibly a read error. The chain carries TRBV12-3 or TRBV12-4 and TRBJ2-6; D could derive from TRBD1 or TRBD2 (5 bases each). This CDR3 contains 16 residues. The CDR3 loop is CASSLSGRPGANVLTF. The CDR3, as DNA: TGTGCCAGTAGTTTATCGGGGCGTCCTGGGGCCAACGTCCTGACTTTC.

This clonotype was found many times. Here the CDR3 reads CASATGTGPNEQFF. For the CDR3, the DNA is TGTGCTAGTGCTACCGGGACAGGGCCCAATGAGCAGTTCTTC. V is TRBV12-5 and J is TRBJ2-1; 9 bases match TRBD1. The CDR3 has 14 residues. CDR1 and CDR2 from the germline V gene are LGHNT and FRNRAP. V lost 7 bases and J lost 6; bases outside the gene matches: 7.

As concerns this clonotype: A read error is likely, as this CDR3 ends without the conserved phenylalanine or tryptophan. J is TRBJ1-2 and V is TRBV20-1, with 7 bases identical to TRBD1. The CDR3 is 17 residues long. V trimming: 4 bases; J trimming: 4 bases; junction bases outside the gene matches: 18. Germline V CDR1 and CDR2: DFQATT, SNEGSKA (reference sequence). CDR3 nucleotide sequence: TGCAGTGCTACCCCAACAGGGGACAGTGTGCGGCTCTATGGCTACACCCTC. It yields the protein CSATPTGDSVRLYGYTL.

As regards this clonotype: This CDR3 fails to terminate in the conserved phenylalanine or tryptophan, so it likely reflects a read error. This chain uses TRBV6-5 with TRBJ2-7; 10 nucleotides agree with TRBD2. Germline V lookup: CDR1 MNHEY, CDR2 SVGAGI. CDR3 length: 16 residues. CDR3 region: CASSFSSGSISYEQYI. CDR3 in DNA: TGTGCAAGCAGTTTCTCTAGCGGGAGCATCTCCTACGAGCAGTACATC.

Only a few counts were recorded for this clonotype. This sequence joins TRBV6-2 or TRBV6-3 and TRBJ2-4, with D perhaps matching TRBD1 or TRBD2 (5 bases each). The CDR3 loop spans 15 amino acids. V dropped 6 bases and J dropped 4 bases, with 16 bases sitting between them. Germline values: CDR1 MNHEY, CDR2 SVGEGT. In DNA form, the CDR3 reads TGTGCCAGCAGCCCGCCCCGGGGCCTTAAAAACATTCAGTACTTC. Translation gives CASSPPRGLKNIQYF.

This clonotype was seen more than once but under ten times. This sequence joins TRBV2 and TRBJ2-3; TRBD1 matches at 7 bases. The CDR3 runs to 13 residues. Trimming removed 6 bases from V and 6 bases from J; junction bases left unmatched: 6. Germline CDR1 is SNHLY and CDR2 is FYNNEI. The CDR3 DNA follows: TGTGCCAGCAGAGCCCAACAGGGGGATACGCAGTATTTT. Protein sequence: CASRAQQGDTQYF.

The V gene is TRBV11-2, the J gene TRBJ2-5; the D gene is possibly TRBD1 (5 bases). The CDR3 totals 13 residues. The germline V and J ends were trimmed by 8 bases and 4 bases, with 14 bases remaining between them. Germline V gives CDR1 SGHAT, CDR2 FQNNGV. The CDR3 sequence: CASHWTQGETQYF. CDR3 nucleotide sequence: TGTGCCAGCCACTGGACCCAGGGAGAGACCCAGTACTTC.

This chain joins TRBV12-3 or TRBV12-4 and TRBJ1-2, with D maybe TRBD1 (6 bases). The CDR3 totals 11 residues. V was pared by 9 bases and J by 7 bases, with 12 bases between. The CDR3: CASNGRGGYTF. The CDR3 DNA reads TGTGCCAGTAATGGCAGGGGTGGCTACACCTTC.

This chain connects TRBV6-2 or TRBV6-3 to TRBJ2-7, with D unresolved. V was shortened by 7 bases and J by 1 base, with 17 bases between the two germline ends. This CDR3 is 15 amino acids long. From germline, CDR1 is MNHEY and CDR2 SVGEGT. The CDR3 here is CASTTMISGSYEQYF. DNA for the CDR3: TGTGCCAGCACCACAATGATTAGTGGTTCCTACGAGCAGTACTTC.

Regarding this clonotype: The junction departs from the called germline gene at one end, perhaps through a read error. The chain uses TRBV20-1 and TRBJ1-1; perhaps TRBD1 as D (5 bases). Germline V gene lookup returns CDR1 DFQATT and CDR2 SNEGSKA (reference sequence). This CDR3 spans 13 amino acids. CDR3 nucleotide sequence: TGCAGTGATAGTTTCAGGGAGGGGACTGAAACTTTCTTT. The encoded protein is CSDSFREGTETFF.

This clonotype was seen a few times. Just one base apart from a much larger clone, this may be a read error. The CDR3 bases are TGCAGTGCTAAACCGGGGGGAGCCTACGATGAGCAGTTCTTC. It codes for CSAKPGGAYDEQFF. The chain carries TRBV20-1 and TRBJ2-1; 7 positions match TRBD2. CDR1 is DFQATT and CDR2 is SNEGSKA in the germline V gene (reference sequence). CDR3 length: 14 amino acids.

This sequence joins TRBV11-2 and TRBJ2-7; tentatively, D is TRBD2 (6 bases). Germline CDR1 SGHAT, CDR2 FQNNGV. Trimming removed 5 bases at V and 0 bases at J, with 20 bases between. The CDR3 spans 17 residues. The CDR3 region has the DNA TGTGCCAGCAGCCGTTCAGACCAGCGGGCTGTCTCCTACGAGCAGTACTTC. This encodes CASSRSDQRAVSYEQYF.

Points on this clonotype: In this CDR3 the conserved last residue, phenylalanine or tryptophan, is missing, so a read error is likely. The V and J genes are TRBV5-1 and TRBJ1-1; 9 bases agree with TRBD1. V gave up 2 bases and J gave up 1 base; unmatched junction bases: 3. This CDR3 has 15 amino acids. CDR1 and CDR2 (germline): SGHRS, YFSETQ. This CDR3 is CASSFRGQGNTEAFS. CDR3 nucleotide sequence: TGCGCCAGCAGCTTTCGGGGACAGGGGAACACTGAAGCTTTCTCT.

In regard to this clonotype: It may be a read error: a sequence one base away is much more abundant. The chain carries TRBV12-3 or TRBV12-4 and TRBJ1-2; D remains ambiguous. This CDR3 is 13 amino acids long. The CDR3 region is CACSGKGREGYTF. CDR3 nucleotide sequence: TGTGCCTGCAGCGGAAAGGGCAGAGAGGGCTACACCTTC.

This clonotype was seen a handful of times. A much more abundant neighbour one base away suggests this may be a read error. The CDR3 does not end in the conserved phenylalanine or tryptophan, so this is likely a read error. The gene calls are TRBV20-1 and TRBJ1-1, with 9 nucleotides matching TRBD1. The V gene's germline CDR1 is DFQATT and CDR2 SNEGSKA (reference sequence). With 7 bases clipped from V and 5 bases from J, the junction kept 8 bases outside the gene matches. This CDR3 is built from 13 residues. The chain's CDR3 is CSVYRGRETEAFL. The CDR3 coding sequence is TGCAGTGTTTACAGGGGGCGCGAAACTGAAGCTTTCTTG.

In this sample, this clonotype turned up once. One junction end does not reproduce the germline sequence, and a read error may be involved. The chain employs TRBV6-5 and TRBJ1-6; D uncertain. Germline CDR1 MNHEY, CDR2 SVGAGI. The CDR3 extends over 14 amino acids. The CDR3 is CASSYSGENSPFHF. In DNA, the CDR3 is TGTGCCAGCAGTTACTCAGGAGAAAATTCACCCTTCCACTTT.

The chain couples TRBV5-1 to TRBJ1-1; D call uncertain. Trimming pared 3 bases from V and 1 base from J, leaving 4 bases between. CDR1 and CDR2 from the germline V gene are SGHRS and YFSETQ. The CDR3 totals 12 residues. The CDR3 loop is CASSSQNTEAFF. The CDR3 DNA sequence: TGCGCCAGCAGCTCACAGAACACTGAAGCTTTCTTT.

This clonotype was seen a single time. At one boundary the junction diverges from the germline segment, which might be a read error. The genes are TRBV11-2 and TRBJ2-7; TRBD1 matches at 7 bases. Germline CDR1 and CDR2: SGHAT and FQNNGV. The CDR3 extends over 14 amino acids. The CDR3 nucleotides read TGTGCCATCAGCTCAGCGACAGGGTCCCACGAGCAGTACTTC. Its translation is CAISSATGSHEQYF.

This clonotype was counted many times. The rearrangement uses TRBV5-4 and TRBJ2-1; D is unclear. The V gene's germline CDR1 is SGHNT and CDR2 YYREEE (reference sequence). This CDR3 has 14 amino acids. V was pared by 6 bases and J by 2 bases, with 12 bases between. CDR3 in DNA: TGTGCCAGCACCTCGACGGCTACCTACAATGAGCAGTTCTTC. This gives the protein CASTSTATYNEQFF.

Regarding this clonotype: This may stem from a read error, because a much larger clone lies one nucleotide away. This CDR3 is CSQQGAKPYEQYF. CDR3 in DNA: TGCAGCCAACAGGGGGCGAAACCCTACGAGCAGTACTTC. The rearrangement joins TRBV20-1 to TRBJ2-7; 9 positions agree with TRBD1. The germline V gene encodes CDR1 DFQATT and CDR2 SNEGSKA (reference sequence). This CDR3 comprises 13 residues.